A single sample gave rise to the 29 T cell receptor beta chains below, sequenced in a study of T cells of healthy individuals. TCRdb recomputed calls from the 5' RACE reads with MiXCR, one row per CDR3 protein. The sample gives roughly 76,000 distinct CDR3 sequences, about 5% of which show up once; 6.5% to 8% is in the top ten. The receptors were gathered from a female donor in good health.

There are many counts of this clonotype. V is TRBV14 and J is TRBJ2-1; 7 bases map to TRBD1. V was pared by 3 bases and J by 0 bases, with 8 bases of the junction left unmatched. Germline CDR1 is SGHDN and CDR2 is FVKESK. This CDR3 has 17 amino acids. In DNA, the CDR3 is TGTGCCAGCAGCCATCACCCGGGACAGAGCTCCTACAATGAGCAGTTCTTC. Protein: CASSHHPGQSSYNEQFF.

This chain uses TRBV7-9 with TRBJ1-1; D is unresolved. Trimming cost V 3 bases and J 4 bases, with 12 bases left between them. The CDR3 contains 14 residues. CDR1 is SEHNR and CDR2 is FQNEAQ in the germline V gene (reference sequence). CDR3 nucleotides: TGTGCCAGCAGCTTGGAGGGCCAACTCACTGAAGCTTTCTTT. As protein: CASSLEGQLTEAFF.

The chain recombines TRBV24-1 with TRBJ2-1, with D possibly being TRBD2 (6 bases). V shed 0 bases and J shed 0 bases, with 14 bases lying between them. Germline-derived CDR1 and CDR2 are KGHDR and SFDVKD. The CDR3 has 18 residues. The CDR3 is CATSDLTAGRSSYNEQFF. CDR3 in DNA: TGTGCCACCAGTGATTTGACCGCGGGACGGAGCTCCTACAATGAGCAGTTCTTC.

The chain recombines TRBV6-5 with TRBJ1-5; D gene ambiguous. V shed 3 bases and J shed 4 bases, with 7 bases lying between them. The CDR3 has 13 residues. The V gene's germline CDR1 is MNHEY and CDR2 SVGAGI. The CDR3 reads CASSYGKNQPQHF. CDR3 coding DNA: TGTGCCAGCAGTTATGGAAAGAATCAGCCCCAGCATTTT.

The chain joins TRBV27 to TRBJ2-7; D unresolved. The CDR3 length is 13 residues. V lost 4 bases to trimming and J lost 4 bases, with 11 bases between them. Germline CDR1 is MNHEY and CDR2 is SMNVEV (reference sequence). CDR3 loop: CASSSDGRYEQYF. The CDR3 coding sequence is TGTGCCAGCAGTTCGGACGGGCGGTACGAGCAGTACTTC.

This clonotype was seen repeatedly, ten times or more. This chain links TRBV20-1 with TRBJ2-1; TRBD2 agrees at 7 bases. The length of the CDR3 is 16 residues. Losses at the gene ends were 0 bases for V and 4 bases for J; bases not matched to a gene: 9. The germline gives CDR1 DFQATT, CDR2 SNEGSKA (reference sequence). In nucleotides, the CDR3 is TGCAGTGCTAGAGAGGGTCGGGCTAGCGGATACAATGAGCAGTTCTTC. It specifies CSAREGRASGYNEQFF.

The chain employs TRBV20-1 and TRBJ2-3; TRBD2 aligns across 9 bases. CDR3 length equals 15 residues. J was trimmed by 2 bases and V by 5 bases; bases with no gene match: 8. Looked up from germline, CDR1 is DFQATT and CDR2 is SNEGSKA (reference sequence). CDR3 region: CSARGASGNTDTQYF. Here the CDR3 DNA reads TGCAGTGCTCGAGGGGCTAGCGGGAACACAGATACGCAGTATTTT.

This clonotype was picked up many times. The V and J genes are TRBV6-5 and TRBJ1-1; the match to TRBD1 covers 7 bases. The V gene end was trimmed by 7 bases and the J gene end by 7 bases; junction bases not matched to a gene: 6. The CDR3 is 12 residues long. The germline CDR1 and CDR2 sequences are MNHEY and SVGAGI. CDR3 sequence (DNA): TGTGCCAGCAACAAACGACAGGGTGAAGCTTTCTTT. Translating it yields CASNKRQGEAFF.

This clonotype was counted at least ten times. The J gene is TRBJ2-3, the V gene TRBV6-2 or TRBV6-3; D gene uncertain. Germline-derived CDR1 and CDR2 are MNHEY and SVGEGT. The CDR3 totals 15 residues. V lost 0 bases and J 4 bases, leaving 11 bases between the germline ends. In DNA form, the CDR3 reads TGTGCCAGCAGTTACTCGACCGGAGAGCCAGATACGCAGTATTTT. Translated: CASSYSTGEPDTQYF.

The genes are TRBV27 and TRBJ1-5; 8 nucleotides align to TRBD1. Germline CDR1 reads MNHEY; CDR2 reads SMNVEV (reference sequence). CDR3 length equals 15 residues. After removal of 5 bases from V and 4 bases from J, the junction contained 7 bases not matched to a gene. The CDR3 bases are TGTGCCAGCAGTCCGGGGACAGGTACAAATCAGCCCCAGCATTTT. Its protein is CASSPGTGTNQPQHF.

DNA of the CDR3: TGTGCCAGCAGTGAGGGACTAGCAGCAGATACGCAGTATTTT. Translating gives CASSEGLAADTQYF. The chain recombines TRBV25-1 with TRBJ2-3; TRBD2 aligns across 9 bases. CDR3 size: 14 residues. The V gene end was trimmed by 3 bases and the J gene end by 4 bases; junction bases not matched to a gene: 2. Germline V gene sequence: CDR1 MGHDK, CDR2 SYGVNS.

There are many counts of this clonotype. The genes are TRBV18 and TRBJ2-2; TRBD1 agrees at 8 bases. Germline loops: CDR1 KGHSH, CDR2 LQKENI. V was clipped by 2 bases and J by 2 bases; unmatched bases: 1. The CDR3 is 15 amino acids. The chain's CDR3 is CASSPGQGNTGELFF. CDR3 sequence (DNA): TGTGCCAGCTCACCAGGACAGGGTAACACCGGGGAGCTGTTTTTT.

This clonotype was picked up many times. The chain recombines TRBV30 with TRBJ1-2; D unresolved. The CDR3 has 11 amino acids. Trimming stripped 1 base from V and 8 bases from J, with 8 bases between. Germline CDR1 is GTSNPN and CDR2 is SVGIG (reference sequence). DNA of the CDR3: TGTGCCTGGAGTGCGCCTAGGGGCTACACCTTC. As protein: CAWSAPRGYTF.

This clonotype was found many times. V gene TRBV7-2 combines with J gene TRBJ2-3; 8 positions match TRBD2. The junction had 8 bases not matched to a gene; V was cut back by 5 bases and J by 4 bases. This CDR3 has 15 residues. In germline, CDR1 is SGHTA, CDR2 FQGNSA. In DNA, the CDR3 is TGTGCCAGCAGCCCACCGCCGGGACTAGCAGATACGCAGTATTTT. This codes for CASSPPPGLADTQYF.

CDR3 nucleotides: TGTGCCAGCACGCGGGCTAGCGGGATAAACGAGCAGTACTTC. It is translated as CASTRASGINEQYF. The chain combines TRBV6-5 with TRBJ2-7; 9 bases fit TRBD2. Germline V gene sequence: CDR1 MNHEY, CDR2 SVGAGI. The CDR3 contains 14 residues. V shed 7 bases, J shed 5 bases, and the junction held 9 bases outside the gene matches.

This clonotype was seen at least ten times. The chain couples TRBV6-2 or TRBV6-3 to TRBJ2-1, with a weak D call TRBD1 (6 bases). Germline V gives CDR1 MNHEY, CDR2 SVGEGT. V lost 6 bases and J 4 bases, leaving 16 bases between the germline ends. There are 15 residues in the CDR3. CDR3 nucleotide sequence: TGTGCCAGCAGCTACCTGGACAGAACTTACAATGAGCAGTTCTTC. Encoded protein: CASSYLDRTYNEQFF.

This clonotype showed up just a few times. The chain carries TRBV25-1 and TRBJ1-3, with D perhaps matching TRBD1 (6 bases). Trimming took 2 bases from V and 3 from J, leaving 8 bases between them. Per germline, CDR1 MGHDK and CDR2 SYGVNS. The CDR3 totals 14 residues. DNA for the CDR3: TGTGCCAGCAGTGAAGGGGGGCTTGGAAACACCATATATTTT. The encoded protein is CASSEGGLGNTIYF.

The chain is built from TRBV4-1 and TRBJ1-6; D possibly corresponds to TRBD1 (6 bases). This CDR3 spans 18 amino acids. The V end lost 1 base, the J end lost 0 bases, and 13 bases lay between the germline ends. Germline V gene sequence: CDR1 MGHRA, CDR2 YSYEKL. This CDR3 is CASSQVFTGSSYNSPLHF. In DNA, the CDR3 is TGCGCCAGCAGCCAAGTCTTCACAGGGAGCTCCTATAATTCACCCCTCCACTTT.

The CDR3 DNA follows: TGTGCCAGCAGTCCGACATCCCGCTCCTACGAGCAGTACTTC. Its protein product is CASSPTSRSYEQYF. This rearrangement joins TRBV28 to TRBJ2-7, with D unresolved. The CDR3 spans 14 residues. V lost 5 bases, J lost 0 bases, and 11 bases lay in between. CDR1 and CDR2 from the germline V gene are MDHEN and SYDVKM.

This clonotype was seen more than once but under ten times. This sequence joins TRBV30 and TRBJ2-2; D is ambiguous. The CDR3 totals 12 residues. The germline V gene has CDR1 GTSNPN and CDR2 SVGIG (reference sequence). V was clipped by 1 base and J by 6 bases, with 6 bases between them. CDR3 nucleotides: TGTGCCTGGAGTGAGAGCGCCGGGGAGCTGTTTTTT. Translated, it gives CAWSESAGELFF.

The sample holds a few counts of this clonotype. The chain combines TRBV27 with TRBJ2-7; D call uncertain. V lost 7 bases, J lost 3 bases, and 13 bases lay in between. Germline V CDR1 and CDR2: MNHEY, SMNVEV (reference sequence). CDR3 length equals 13 residues. The CDR3 sequence is CASKPGPNYEQYF. The CDR3 DNA reads TGTGCCAGCAAACCAGGACCCAACTACGAGCAGTACTTC.

At least ten counts were recorded for this clonotype. V and J are TRBV4-1 and TRBJ2-5, with a possible D match to TRBD2 (6 bases). CDR3 size: 16 residues. The V end lost 2 bases, the J end lost 1 base, and 14 bases lay between the germline ends. Looked up from germline, CDR1 is MGHRA and CDR2 is YSYEKL. The CDR3: CASSQIRGTVQETQYF. DNA of the CDR3: TGCGCCAGCAGCCAAATACGCGGGACGGTCCAAGAGACCCAGTACTTC.

The chain is built from TRBV29-1 and TRBJ2-3; 9 bases match TRBD1. There are 15 residues in the CDR3. Germline-derived CDR1 and CDR2 are SQVTM and ANQGSEA. Trimming removed 0 bases from V and 1 base from J; junction bases left unmatched: 2. Here the CDR3 DNA reads TGCAGCGTTGAAGACCGGACAGGGGGCACAGATACGCAGTATTTT. It encodes CSVEDRTGGTDTQYF.

The chain joins TRBV5-1 to TRBJ1-3; D ambiguous. Per germline, CDR1 SGHRS and CDR2 YFSETQ. This CDR3 has 14 amino acids. Trimming cost V 5 bases and J 0 bases, with 9 bases left between them. For the CDR3, the DNA is TGCGCCAGCAGTTCTACTAGCTCTGGAAACACCATATATTTT. Translation gives CASSSTSSGNTIYF.

J is TRBJ1-2 and V is TRBV28; TRBD1 matches 7 bases. Trimming cost V 6 bases and J 0 bases; bases outside gene matches: 7. Germline V gives CDR1 MDHEN, CDR2 SYDVKM. This CDR3 comprises 15 residues. As DNA, the CDR3 is TGTGCCAGCAGCCTAGACAGGGAAGCTAACTATGGCTACACCTTC. The encoded protein is CASSLDREANYGYTF.

This clonotype showed up just a few times. The rearrangement uses TRBV20-1 and TRBJ2-7; D ambiguous. With 5 bases removed from V and 3 bases from J, the gap between germline ends came to 14 bases. The germline CDR1 and CDR2 sequences are DFQATT and SNEGSKA (reference sequence). This CDR3 comprises 13 residues. The DNA of the CDR3 is TGCAGTGCTCCCGGCCCCCTTAACTACGAGCAGTACTTC. It encodes CSAPGPLNYEQYF.

This clonotype was seen only a few times. The CDR3 reads CSVVGLGGWANVLTF. DNA for the CDR3: TGCAGCGTTGTTGGACTAGGGGGTTGGGCCAACGTCCTGACTTTC. The chain has TRBV29-1 and TRBJ2-6; D might be TRBD2 (7 bases). Germline lookup yields CDR1 SQVTM and CDR2 ANQGSEA. CDR3 size: 15 residues. V was shortened by 4 bases and J by 5 bases, with 15 bases between the two germline ends.

This clonotype was counted many times. The chain is built from TRBV7-2 and TRBJ2-3, with 14 bases aligning to TRBD2. The germline CDR1 and CDR2 sequences are SGHTA and FQGNSA. J lost 3 bases, V lost 5 bases, and 13 bases had no gene match. The CDR3 is 19 amino acids. The CDR3 spells CASSLRRGLAGVSTDTQYF. The DNA for the CDR3 is TGTGCCAGCAGCCTGAGGAGGGGACTAGCGGGAGTCAGTACAGATACGCAGTATTTT.

There are a few counts of this clonotype. The chain carries TRBV6-5 and TRBJ2-1; D not resolved. The CDR3 contains 15 residues. With 2 bases removed from V and 0 bases from J, the gap between germline ends came to 8 bases. Germline V gene sequence: CDR1 MNHEY, CDR2 SVGAGI. CDR3 in DNA: TGTGCCAGCAGTTACAAATCCAGCTCCTACAATGAGCAGTTCTTC. Translated, it gives CASSYKSSSYNEQFF.